Shown below are 18 T cell receptor beta chains from a single sample sequenced in a study of blood T cell repertoires in COVID-19. The table came from immunoSEQ multiplex PCR; TCRdb's copy has only in-frame clones and leaves some out. The repertoire holds roughly 190,000 clones, with 80% to 90% as singletons. The sequenced sample was peripheral blood. The receptor source for this set is a man aged 18 to 29 with active or convalescent COVID-19.

The chain joins TRBV28 to TRBJ2-7; D may be TRBD1 (5 bases). Trimming took 7 bases from V and 2 from J, leaving 12 bases between them. This CDR3 is 13 amino acids long. Germline CDR1 reads MDHEN; CDR2 reads SYDVKM. CDR3 DNA sequence: TGTGCCAGCAACGGGCAGGGTCCCTACGAGCAGTACTTC. It translates to CASNGQGPYEQYF. The full variable domain, rest sourced from reference TRBV28 and TRBJ2-7, is DVKVTQSSRYLVKRTGEKVFLECVQDMDHENMFWYRQDPGLGLRLIYFSYDVKMKEKGDIPEGYSVSREKKERFSLILESASTNQTSMYLCASNGQGPYEQYFGPGTRLTVT.

This chain joins TRBV11-3 and TRBJ2-1, with D perhaps TRBD1 (6 bases). The germline CDR1 and CDR2 sequences are SGHNT and YENEEA. This CDR3 is built from 14 residues. The V and J ends lost 4 bases and 2 bases respectively, with 9 bases between them. In nucleotides, the CDR3 is TGTGCCAGCAGCTCAGGGGCCGCCTACAATGAGCAGTTCTTC. Its protein product is CASSSGAAYNEQFF.

The chain uses TRBV24-1 and TRBJ2-5, with 7 positions matching TRBD1. Germline loops: CDR1 KGHDR, CDR2 SFDVKD. V was clipped by 4 bases and J by 1 base; unmatched bases: 5. This CDR3 region has 15 residues. The chain's CDR3 is CATSELQGVQETQYF. DNA for the CDR3: TGTGCCACCAGTGAACTCCAGGGGGTCCAAGAGACCCAGTACTTC.

J is TRBJ2-7 and V is TRBV5-4, with D unclear. Germline values: CDR1 SGHNT, CDR2 YYREEE (reference sequence). Trimming cost V 4 bases and J 6 bases, with 17 bases left between them. CDR3 size: 14 residues. This chain's CDR3 is CASSPTSQALEQYF. Here the CDR3 DNA reads TGTGCCAGCAGCCCGACCTCCCAGGCCCTCGAGCAGTACTTC.

This chain links TRBV7-3 with TRBJ1-1, with 7 bases lining up with TRBD1. V was pared by 1 base and J by 1 base, with 12 bases of the junction left unmatched. Germline V CDR1 and CDR2: SGHTA, FQGTGA. This CDR3 spans 18 amino acids. The CDR3 nucleotides read TGTGCCAGCAGCTTAAAGGACAGGAAAAAGGAGGGGAACACTGAAGCTTTCTTT. This sequence encodes CASSLKDRKKEGNTEAFF.

The rearrangement links TRBV3-1 (or the pseudogene TRBV3-2) to TRBJ2-7; D unresolved. The CDR3 runs to 13 residues. Trimming pared 3 bases from V and 1 base from J, leaving 7 bases between. The germline CDR1 and CDR2 sequences are LGHDT and YNNKEL (reference sequence). CDR3 amino acids: CASSHSQSYEQYF. In DNA, the CDR3 is TGTGCCAGCAGCCATTCGCAGTCCTACGAGCAGTACTTC.

The chain combines TRBV6-6 with TRBJ1-5, with 7 bases lining up with TRBD1. V shed 6 bases, J shed 1 base, and the junction held 6 bases outside the gene matches. CDR3 size: 15 residues. CDR1 and CDR2 from the germline V gene are MNHNY and SVGAGI (reference sequence). Here the CDR3 DNA reads TGTGCCAGCAGCCAACAAGGGGGCAGCAATCAGCCCCAGCATTTT. Its protein product is CASSQQGGSNQPQHF.

V usage is TRBV19 and J usage is TRBJ1-3, with unresolved D. V was clipped by 5 bases and J by 0 bases, with 11 bases between them. Germline assignment: CDR1 LNHDA and CDR2 SQIVND (reference sequence). The CDR3 length is 15 residues. Here the CDR3 DNA reads TGTGCCAGTAGTCTTTCCGGGATCTCTGGAAACACCATATATTTT. This translates into CASSLSGISGNTIYF.

The chain uses TRBV3-1 (or the pseudogene TRBV3-2) and TRBJ2-3; 7 nucleotides agree with TRBD1. The CDR3 spans 13 residues. CDR1 and CDR2 (germline): LGHDT, YNNKEL (reference sequence). After removal of 4 bases from V and 4 bases from J, the junction contained 2 bases not matched to a gene. This CDR3 is CASSRTGPDTQYF. The CDR3 region has the DNA TGTGCCAGCAGCCGGACAGGTCCAGATACGCAGTATTTT.

The rearrangement uses TRBV28 and TRBJ1-1, with 8 positions matching TRBD1. Trimming took 4 bases from V and 4 from J; bases not matched to a gene: 5. The CDR3 runs to 14 residues. Germline values: CDR1 MDHEN, CDR2 SYDVKM. The CDR3 sequence is CASSSPGGSTEAFF. CDR3 sequence (DNA): TGTGCCAGCAGTTCCCCAGGGGGCTCCACTGAAGCTTTCTTT.

Here the CDR3 reads CASSIAGTSLRTDTQYF. The DNA for the CDR3 is TGTGCCAGCAGCATTGCCGGGACTTCTCTTAGGACAGATACGCAGTATTTT. V and J are TRBV5-6 and TRBJ2-3, with D possibly TRBD2 on 6 matching bases. Trimming took off 4 bases at V and 3 bases at J, with 21 bases between the two ends. The germline CDR1 and CDR2 sequences are SGHDT and YYEEEE. The CDR3 is 17 amino acids.

The CDR3 DNA sequence: TGTGCCAGCAGTGGTTTCTCGTGGCTGAGGGAGCTGTTTTTT. Translated: CASSGFSWLRELFF. V and J are TRBV2 and TRBJ2-2; D uncertain. Germline CDR1 SNHLY, CDR2 FYNNEI. The CDR3 loop spans 14 amino acids. V dropped 4 bases and J dropped 9 bases, with 15 bases sitting between them.

The V gene is TRBV18, the J gene TRBJ1-3; TRBD1 is a possible D gene (5 bases). The CDR3 spans 14 residues. The V gene's germline CDR1 is KGHSH and CDR2 LQKENI. V was pared by 3 bases and J by 6 bases, with 12 bases between. The CDR3 is CASSPRRGENTIYF. In nucleotides, the CDR3 is TGTGCCAGCTCACCCCGGAGGGGCGAAAACACCATATATTTT.

J is TRBJ2-2 and V is TRBV7-2, with TRBD2 matching over 8 bases. Germline V gene sequence: CDR1 SGHTA, CDR2 FQGNSA. V gave up 5 bases and J gave up 5 bases; unmatched junction bases: 4. CDR3 size: 14 residues. CDR3 sequence (DNA): TGTGCCAGCAGCCCCGGCGGGGGGACCGGGGAGCTGTTTTTT. Protein product: CASSPGGGTGELFF.

V is TRBV5-1 and J is TRBJ2-5; the D gene is possibly TRBD2 (5 bases). This CDR3 contains 14 residues. Trimming shortened V by 4 bases and J by 3 bases, and 13 bases separated the two germline ends. In germline, CDR1 is SGHRS, CDR2 YFSETQ. The CDR3 spells CASSLPGSKETQYF. The CDR3 DNA follows: TGCGCCAGCAGCCTCCCGGGATCTAAAGAGACCCAGTACTTC.

The chain has TRBV5-1 and TRBJ1-3, with D possibly being TRBD1 (6 bases). The CDR3 consists of 16 residues. Trimming removed 5 bases at V and 4 bases at J, with 19 bases between. Germline CDR1 is SGHRS and CDR2 is YFSETQ. The CDR3 reads CASSSEGVGSGNTIYF. CDR3 bases: TGCGCCAGCAGTTCCGAGGGGGTCGGGTCCGGAAACACCATATATTTT.

The V call is TRBV19, the J call TRBJ2-1, with D possibly being TRBD2 (7 bases). Trimming removed 9 bases at V and 9 bases at J, with 18 bases between. This CDR3 contains 13 residues. Germline values: CDR1 LNHDA, CDR2 SQIVND (reference sequence). The CDR3 spells CASTEGGFGEQFF. The CDR3 region has the DNA TGTGCCAGCACCGAGGGGGGGTTCGGTGAGCAGTTCTTC. Based on the CDR3 plus reference TRBV19 and TRBJ2-1, the full variable domain is DGGITQSPKYLFRKEGQNVTLSCEQNLNHDAMYWYRQDPGQGLRLIYYSQIVNDFQKGDIAEGYSVSREKKESFPLTVTSAQKNPTAFYLCASTEGGFGEQFFGPGTRLTVL.

V and J are TRBV5-6 and TRBJ2-7, with 10 bases aligning to TRBD2. Per the germline V gene, CDR1 is SGHDT and CDR2 is YYEEEE. After removal of 7 bases from V and 4 bases from J, the junction contained 8 bases not matched to a gene. The CDR3 is 14 amino acids. Written as DNA, the CDR3 is TGTGCCAGCGAGCCTAGCGGGAGCGGGTACGAGCAGTACTTC. It codes for CASEPSGSGYEQYF.